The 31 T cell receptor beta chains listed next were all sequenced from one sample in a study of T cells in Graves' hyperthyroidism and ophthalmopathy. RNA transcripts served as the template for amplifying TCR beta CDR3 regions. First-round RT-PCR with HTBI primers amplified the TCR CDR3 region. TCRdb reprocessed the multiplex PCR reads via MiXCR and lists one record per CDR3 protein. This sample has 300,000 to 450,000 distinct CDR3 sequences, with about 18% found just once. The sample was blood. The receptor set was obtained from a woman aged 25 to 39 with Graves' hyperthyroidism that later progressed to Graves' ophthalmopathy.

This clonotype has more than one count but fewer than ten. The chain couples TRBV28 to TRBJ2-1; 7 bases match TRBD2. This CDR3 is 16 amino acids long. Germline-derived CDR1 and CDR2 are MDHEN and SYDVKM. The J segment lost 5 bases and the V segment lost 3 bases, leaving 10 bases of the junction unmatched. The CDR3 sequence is CASSFAPLADHNEQFF. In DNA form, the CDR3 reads TGTGCCAGCAGTTTCGCCCCCCTAGCGGACCACAATGAGCAGTTCTTC.

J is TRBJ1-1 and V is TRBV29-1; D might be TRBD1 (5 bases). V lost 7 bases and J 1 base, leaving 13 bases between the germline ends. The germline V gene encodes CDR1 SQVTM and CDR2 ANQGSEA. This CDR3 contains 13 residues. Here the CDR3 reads CSAAGLPNTEAFF. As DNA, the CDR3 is TGCAGCGCAGCGGGACTCCCGAACACTGAAGCTTTCTTT.

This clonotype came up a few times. CDR3 sequence: CSVGQENQPQHF. The DNA for the CDR3 is TGCAGCGTTGGGCAGGAGAATCAGCCCCAGCATTTT. The chain has TRBV29-1 and TRBJ1-5; D remains unclear. The CDR3 has 12 amino acids. In germline, CDR1 is SQVTM, CDR2 ANQGSEA. The V and J ends lost 4 bases and 4 bases respectively, with 8 bases between them.

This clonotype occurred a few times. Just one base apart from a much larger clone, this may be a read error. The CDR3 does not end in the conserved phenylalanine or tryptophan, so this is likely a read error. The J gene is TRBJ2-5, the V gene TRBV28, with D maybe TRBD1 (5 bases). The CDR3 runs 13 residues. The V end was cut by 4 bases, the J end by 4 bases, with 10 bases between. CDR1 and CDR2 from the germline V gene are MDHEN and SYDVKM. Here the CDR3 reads CASSSGARETQYL. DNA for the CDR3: TGTGCCAGCAGTTCTGGGGCAAGAGAGACCCAGTACCTC.

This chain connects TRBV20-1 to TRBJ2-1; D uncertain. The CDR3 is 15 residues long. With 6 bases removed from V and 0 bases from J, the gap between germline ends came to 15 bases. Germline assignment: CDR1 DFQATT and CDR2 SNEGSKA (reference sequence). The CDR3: CSAPPQVSSYNEQFF. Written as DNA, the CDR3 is TGCAGTGCCCCCCCCCAAGTAAGCTCCTACAATGAGCAGTTCTTC.

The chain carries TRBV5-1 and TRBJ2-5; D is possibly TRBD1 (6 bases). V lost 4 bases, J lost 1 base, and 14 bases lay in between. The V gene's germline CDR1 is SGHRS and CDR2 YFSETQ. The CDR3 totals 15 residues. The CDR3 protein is CASSLSRTVQETQYF. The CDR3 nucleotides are TGCGCCAGCAGCCTAAGTCGGACAGTCCAAGAGACCCAGTACTTC.

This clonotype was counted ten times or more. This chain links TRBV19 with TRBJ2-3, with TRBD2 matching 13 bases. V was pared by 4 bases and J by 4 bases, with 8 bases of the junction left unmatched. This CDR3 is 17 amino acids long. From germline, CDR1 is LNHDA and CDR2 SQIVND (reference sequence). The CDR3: CASSTPTSGRRADTQYF. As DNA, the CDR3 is TGTGCCAGTAGTACCCCGACTAGCGGGAGGCGTGCAGATACGCAGTATTTT.

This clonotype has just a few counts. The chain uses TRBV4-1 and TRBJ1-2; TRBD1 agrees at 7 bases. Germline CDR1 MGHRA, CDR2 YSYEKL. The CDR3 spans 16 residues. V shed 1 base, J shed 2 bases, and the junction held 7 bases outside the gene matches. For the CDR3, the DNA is TGCGCCAGCAGCCAAGGGCTCTCGGGACAGAACTATGGCTACACCTTC. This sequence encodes CASSQGLSGQNYGYTF.

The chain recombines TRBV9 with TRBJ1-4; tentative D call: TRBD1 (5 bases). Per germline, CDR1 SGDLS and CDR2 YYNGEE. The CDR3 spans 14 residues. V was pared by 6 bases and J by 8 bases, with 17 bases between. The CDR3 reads CASNRDLGDEKLFF. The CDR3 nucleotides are TGTGCCAGCAACCGGGACCTCGGGGACGAAAAACTGTTTTTT.

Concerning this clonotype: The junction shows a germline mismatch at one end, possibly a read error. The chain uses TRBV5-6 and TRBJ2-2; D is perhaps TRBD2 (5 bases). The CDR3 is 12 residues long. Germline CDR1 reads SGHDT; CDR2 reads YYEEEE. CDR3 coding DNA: TGTGCCAGCAGCTTGATCACCGGGGAGCTGTCTTTT. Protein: CASSLITGELSF.

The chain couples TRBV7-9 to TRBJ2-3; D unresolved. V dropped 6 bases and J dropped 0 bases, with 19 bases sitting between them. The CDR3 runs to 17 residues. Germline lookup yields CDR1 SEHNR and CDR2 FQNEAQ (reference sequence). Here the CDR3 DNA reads TGTGCCAGCAGTCATACCAAGAAGGGCCCTAGCACAGATACGCAGTATTTT. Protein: CASSHTKKGPSTDTQYF.

As DNA, the CDR3 is TGTGCCAGCAGTCACTCCGAACGCTATGGCTACACCTTC. Protein sequence: CASSHSERYGYTF. V is TRBV12-3 or TRBV12-4 and J is TRBJ1-2; D is ambiguous. V lost 5 bases to trimming and J lost 4 bases, with 11 bases between them. The CDR3 is 13 residues long.

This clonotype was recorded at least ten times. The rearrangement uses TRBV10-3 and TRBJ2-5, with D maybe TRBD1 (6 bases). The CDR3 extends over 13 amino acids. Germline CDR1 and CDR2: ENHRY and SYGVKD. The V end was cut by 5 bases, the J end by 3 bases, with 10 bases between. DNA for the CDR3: TGTGCCATCAGTCCGGACAGTAAAGAGACCCAGTACTTC. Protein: CAISPDSKETQYF.

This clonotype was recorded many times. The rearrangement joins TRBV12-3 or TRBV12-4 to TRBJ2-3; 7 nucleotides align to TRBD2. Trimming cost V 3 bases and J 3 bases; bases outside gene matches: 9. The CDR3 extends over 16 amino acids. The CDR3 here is CASSFSSGTATDTQYF. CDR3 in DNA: TGTGCCAGCAGTTTTTCGAGCGGGACGGCGACAGATACGCAGTATTTT.

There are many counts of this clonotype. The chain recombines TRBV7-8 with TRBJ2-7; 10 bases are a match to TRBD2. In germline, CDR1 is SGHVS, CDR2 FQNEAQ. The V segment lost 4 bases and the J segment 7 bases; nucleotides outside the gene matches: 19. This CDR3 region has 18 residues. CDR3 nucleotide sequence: TGTGCCAGCAGCTCTACACGGACAGCGGGAGGGCTTACCGAGGAGCAGTACTTC. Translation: CASSSTRTAGGLTEEQYF. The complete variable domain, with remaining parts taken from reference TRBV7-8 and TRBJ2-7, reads GAGVSQSPRYKVAKRGQDVALRCDPISGHVSLFWYQQALGQGPEFLTYFQNEAQLDKSGLPSDRFFAERPEGSVSTLKIQRTQQEDSAVYLCASSSTRTAGGLTEEQYFGPGTRLTVT.

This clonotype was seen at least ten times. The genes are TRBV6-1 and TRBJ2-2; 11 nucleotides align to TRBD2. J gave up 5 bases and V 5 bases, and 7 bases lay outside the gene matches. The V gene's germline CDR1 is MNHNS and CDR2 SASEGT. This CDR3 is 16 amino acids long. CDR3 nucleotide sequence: TGTGCCAGCAGTCCGCAGACTAGCGGGGTAACCGGGGAGCTGTTTTTT. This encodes CASSPQTSGVTGELFF.

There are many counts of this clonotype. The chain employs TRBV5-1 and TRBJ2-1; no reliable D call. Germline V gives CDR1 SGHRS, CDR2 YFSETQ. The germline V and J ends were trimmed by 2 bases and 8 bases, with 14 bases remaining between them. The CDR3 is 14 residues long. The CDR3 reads CASSFSSSGDEQFF. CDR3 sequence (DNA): TGCGCCAGCAGCTTTAGCTCTAGTGGCGATGAGCAGTTCTTC.

In DNA, the CDR3 is TGTGCCACTCCGTTCCCCAGCGACTCCTACGAGCAGTACTTC. Its translation is CATPFPSDSYEQYF. V is TRBV2 and J is TRBJ2-7; no firm D call. CDR1 and CDR2 from the germline V gene are SNHLY and FYNNEI. The CDR3 sequence is 14 residues long. The V end lost 10 bases, the J end lost 0 bases, and 16 bases lay between the germline ends.

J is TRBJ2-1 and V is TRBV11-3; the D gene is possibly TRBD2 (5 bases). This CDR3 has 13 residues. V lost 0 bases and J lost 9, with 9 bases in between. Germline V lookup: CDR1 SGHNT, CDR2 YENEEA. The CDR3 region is CASSLDSRVEQFF. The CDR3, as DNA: TGTGCCAGCAGCTTAGATTCGAGGGTTGAGCAGTTCTTC.

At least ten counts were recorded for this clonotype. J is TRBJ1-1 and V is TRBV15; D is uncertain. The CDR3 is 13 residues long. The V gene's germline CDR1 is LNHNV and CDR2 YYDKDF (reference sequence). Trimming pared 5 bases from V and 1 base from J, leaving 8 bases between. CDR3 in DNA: TGTGCCACCAGCTCCGGACCGAACACTGAAGCTTTCTTT. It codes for CATSSGPNTEAFF.

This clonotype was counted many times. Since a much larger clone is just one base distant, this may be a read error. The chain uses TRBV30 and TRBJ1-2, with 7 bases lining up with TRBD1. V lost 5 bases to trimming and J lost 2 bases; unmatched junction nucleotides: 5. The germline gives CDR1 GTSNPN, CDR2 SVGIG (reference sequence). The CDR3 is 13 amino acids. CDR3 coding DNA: TGTGCCTGGCAGACAGGGAGGAACTATGGCTACACCTTC. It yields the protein CAWQTGRNYGYTF.

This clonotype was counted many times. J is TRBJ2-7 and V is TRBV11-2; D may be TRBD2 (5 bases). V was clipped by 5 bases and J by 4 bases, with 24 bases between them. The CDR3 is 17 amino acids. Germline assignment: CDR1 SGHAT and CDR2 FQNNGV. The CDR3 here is CASSTVKLGGGRYEQYF. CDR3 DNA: TGTGCCAGCAGCACCGTAAAACTAGGAGGAGGAAGATACGAGCAGTACTTC.

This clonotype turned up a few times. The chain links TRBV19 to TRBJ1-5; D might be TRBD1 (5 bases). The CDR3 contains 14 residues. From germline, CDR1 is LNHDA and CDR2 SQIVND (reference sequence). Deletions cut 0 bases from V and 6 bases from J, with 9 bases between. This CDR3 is CASSIDGHGQPQHF. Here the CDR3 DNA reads TGTGCCAGTAGTATAGATGGACACGGTCAGCCCCAGCATTTT.

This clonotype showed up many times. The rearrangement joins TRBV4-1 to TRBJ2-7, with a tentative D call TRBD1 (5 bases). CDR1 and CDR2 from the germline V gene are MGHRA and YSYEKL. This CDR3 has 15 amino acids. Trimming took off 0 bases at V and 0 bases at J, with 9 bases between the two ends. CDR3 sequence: CASSQEQADSYEQYF. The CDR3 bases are TGCGCCAGCAGCCAAGAACAGGCAGACTCCTACGAGCAGTACTTC.

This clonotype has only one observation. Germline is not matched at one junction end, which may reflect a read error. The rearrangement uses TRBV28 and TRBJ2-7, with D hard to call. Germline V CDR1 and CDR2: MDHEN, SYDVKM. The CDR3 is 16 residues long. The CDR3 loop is CASGFRSLRNSYEQYF. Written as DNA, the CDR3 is TGTGCCAGCGGTTTCCGGTCCCTGCGTAACTCCTACGAGCAGTACTTC. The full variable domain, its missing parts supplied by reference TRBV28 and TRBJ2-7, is DVKVTQSSRYLVKRTGEKVFLECVQDMDHENMFWYRQDPGLGLRLIYFSYDVKMKEKGDIPEGYSVSREKKERFSLILESASTNQTSMYLCASGFRSLRNSYEQYFGPGTRLTVT.

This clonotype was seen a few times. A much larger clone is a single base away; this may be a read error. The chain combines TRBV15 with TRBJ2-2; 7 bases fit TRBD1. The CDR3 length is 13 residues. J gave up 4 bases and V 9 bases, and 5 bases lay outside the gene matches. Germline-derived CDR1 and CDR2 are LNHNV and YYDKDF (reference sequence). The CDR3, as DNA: TGTGCCACGCCGGGACAGAGCACCGGGGAGCTGTTTTTT. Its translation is CATPGQSTGELFF.

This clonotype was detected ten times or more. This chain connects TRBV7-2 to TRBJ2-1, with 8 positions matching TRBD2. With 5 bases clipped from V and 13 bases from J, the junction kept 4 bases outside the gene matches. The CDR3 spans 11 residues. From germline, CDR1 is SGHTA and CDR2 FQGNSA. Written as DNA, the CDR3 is TGTGCCAGCAGCCAGGGACTAGGCCAGTTCTTC. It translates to CASSQGLGQFF.

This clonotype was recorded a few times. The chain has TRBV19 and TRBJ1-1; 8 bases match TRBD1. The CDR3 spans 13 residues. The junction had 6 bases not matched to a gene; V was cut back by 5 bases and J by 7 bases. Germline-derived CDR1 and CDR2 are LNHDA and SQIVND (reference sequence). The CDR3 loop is CASSARTGFEAFF. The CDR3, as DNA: TGTGCCAGTAGTGCCCGGACAGGGTTTGAAGCTTTCTTT.

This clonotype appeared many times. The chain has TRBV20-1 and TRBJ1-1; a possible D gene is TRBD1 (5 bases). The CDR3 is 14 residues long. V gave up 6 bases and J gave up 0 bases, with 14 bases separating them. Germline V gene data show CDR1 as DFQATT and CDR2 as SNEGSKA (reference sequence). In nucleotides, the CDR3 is TGCAGTGCCTCGGCGGGACTCATGAACACTGAAGCTTTCTTT. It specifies CSASAGLMNTEAFF.

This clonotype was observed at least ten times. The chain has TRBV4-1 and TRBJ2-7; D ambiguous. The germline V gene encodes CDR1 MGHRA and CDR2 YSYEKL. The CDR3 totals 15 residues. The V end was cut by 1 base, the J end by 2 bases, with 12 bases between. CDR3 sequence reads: CASSQVGPNTYEQYF. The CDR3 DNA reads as TGCGCCAGCAGCCAAGTAGGTCCCAATACCTACGAGCAGTACTTC.

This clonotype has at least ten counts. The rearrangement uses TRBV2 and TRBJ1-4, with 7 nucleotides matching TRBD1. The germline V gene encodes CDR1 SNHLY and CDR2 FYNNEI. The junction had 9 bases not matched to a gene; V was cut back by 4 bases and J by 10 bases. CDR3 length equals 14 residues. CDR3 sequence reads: CASSGDSHYRKLFF. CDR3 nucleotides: TGTGCCAGCAGTGGGGACAGCCATTACCGAAAACTGTTTTTT.